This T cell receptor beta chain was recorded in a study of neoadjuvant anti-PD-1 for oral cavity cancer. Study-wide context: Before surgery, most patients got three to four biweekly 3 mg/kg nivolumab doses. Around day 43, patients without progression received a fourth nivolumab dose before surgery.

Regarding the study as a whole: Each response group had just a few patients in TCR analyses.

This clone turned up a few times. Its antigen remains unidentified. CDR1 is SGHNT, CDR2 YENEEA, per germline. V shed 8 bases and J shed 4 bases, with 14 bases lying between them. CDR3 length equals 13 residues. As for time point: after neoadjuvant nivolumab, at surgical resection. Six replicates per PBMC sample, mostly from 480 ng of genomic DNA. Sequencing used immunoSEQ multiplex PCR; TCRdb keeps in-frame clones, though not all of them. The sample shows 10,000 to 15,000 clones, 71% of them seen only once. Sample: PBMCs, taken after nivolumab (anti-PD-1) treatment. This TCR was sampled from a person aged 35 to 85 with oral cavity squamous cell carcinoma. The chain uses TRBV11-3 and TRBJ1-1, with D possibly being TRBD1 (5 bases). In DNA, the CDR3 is TGTGCCAGCGGCCGGGGTGGGGGCACTGAAGCTTTCTTT. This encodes CASGRGGGTEAFF. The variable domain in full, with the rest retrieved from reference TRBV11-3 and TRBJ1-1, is EAGVVQSPRYKIIEKKQPVAFWCNPISGHNTLYWYLQNLGQGPELLIRYENEEAVDDSQLPKDRFSAERLKGVDSTLKIQPAELGDSAVYLCASGRGGGTEAFFGQGTRLTVV.